This TCR beta chain emerged from a study of identical twins. A remark on this clonotype: What it binds is unknown.

Study-level findings and limits: Shared out-of-frame alpha sequences (those common to twins) showed excess low generation probability.

J lost 4 bases, V lost 5 bases, and 10 bases had no gene match. The CDR3 is 15 amino acids. Template switching added a universal primer site; cDNA carried unique molecular identifiers. Each CDR3 protein gets one entry after TCRdb re-called the 5' RACE reads with MiXCR. The repertoire consists of roughly 290,000 distinct CDR3 sequences, with over 8.5% occurring once and the leading ten covering roughly 7%. This sample was shared with a second study, whose subject was yellow fever vaccine responses in identical twins.

The sequence came from a woman younger than 30 in good health. The sequencing input was CD8+ T cells sorted from blood. The gene calls are TRBV12-3 or TRBV12-4 and TRBJ2-5, with TRBD1 matching 7 bases. CDR3 sequence: CASSPSDRVRETQYF. CDR3 nucleotide sequence: TGTGCCAGCAGTCCTTCCGACAGGGTACGAGAGACCCAGTACTTC.